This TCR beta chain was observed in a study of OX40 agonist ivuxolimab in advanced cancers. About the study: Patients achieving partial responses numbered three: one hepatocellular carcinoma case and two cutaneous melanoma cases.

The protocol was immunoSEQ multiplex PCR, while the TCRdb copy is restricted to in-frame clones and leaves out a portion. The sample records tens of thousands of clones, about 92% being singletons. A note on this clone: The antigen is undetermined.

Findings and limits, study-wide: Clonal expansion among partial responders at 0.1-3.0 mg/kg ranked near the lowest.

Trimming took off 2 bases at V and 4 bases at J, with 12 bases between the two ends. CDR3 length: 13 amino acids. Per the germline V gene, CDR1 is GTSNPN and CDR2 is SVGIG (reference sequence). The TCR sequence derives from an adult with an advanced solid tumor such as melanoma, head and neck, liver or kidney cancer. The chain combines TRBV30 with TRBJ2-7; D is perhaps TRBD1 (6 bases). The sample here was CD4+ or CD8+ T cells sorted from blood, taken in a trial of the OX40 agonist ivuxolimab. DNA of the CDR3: TGTGCCTGGAGTAACTTACAGGGTTACGAGCAGTACTTC. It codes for CAWSNLQGYEQYF.